This TCR beta chain was sequenced in a study of shared clonotypes between healthy human individuals. Study in general: Each donor's CD4 naive and CD4 memory cells filled three plates apiece, CD8 naive two, and CD8 memory one.

Study outcomes and limitations: Investigators collected only blood, and repertoires in tissues likely differ. Naive CD4 clonotypes were shared across several donors at roughly 5.5%.

Every subset had its genomic DNA shared out evenly among several immunoSEQ plates. Assay: immunoSEQ multiplex PCR; the TCRdb copy retains only in-frame clones and omits some. The data show over a million clones, 78% seen once. The sample holds a few counts of this clone. The antigen is not known. The V gene lost 7 bases and the J gene lost 2 bases, with 8 bases spanning the gap. The germline gives CDR1 MNHNS, CDR2 SASEGT. This CDR3 is built from 13 residues. The rearrangement uses TRBV6-1 and TRBJ2-2, with a tentative D call TRBD2 (5 bases). Sequencing input: memory CD4+ T cells from PBMCs. Subset described: CD45RA-negative fraction. The origin of this receptor is a man between 18 and 29 years old in good health. Some clones in this sample may be carry-over from other donors' samples. The CDR3 DNA reads as TGTGCCAGCAACAGCGGAAACACCGGGGAGCTGTTTTTT. Its translation: CASNSGNTGELFF.